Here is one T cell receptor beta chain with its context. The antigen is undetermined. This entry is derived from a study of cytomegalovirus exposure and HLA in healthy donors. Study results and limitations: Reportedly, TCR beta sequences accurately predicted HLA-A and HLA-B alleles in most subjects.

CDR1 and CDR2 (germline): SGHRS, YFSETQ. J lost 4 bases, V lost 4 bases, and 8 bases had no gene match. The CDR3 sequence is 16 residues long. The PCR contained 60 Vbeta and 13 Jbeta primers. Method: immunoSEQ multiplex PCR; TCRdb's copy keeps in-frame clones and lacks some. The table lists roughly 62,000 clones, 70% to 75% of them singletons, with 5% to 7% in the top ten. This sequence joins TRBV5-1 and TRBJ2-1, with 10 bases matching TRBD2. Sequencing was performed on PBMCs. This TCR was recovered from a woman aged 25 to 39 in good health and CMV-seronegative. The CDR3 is CASSASLAGTYNEQFF. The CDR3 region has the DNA TGCGCCAGCAGCGCCTCACTAGCGGGAACATACAATGAGCAGTTCTTC.